This T cell receptor (beta chain) emerged from a study of CD8 T cells in Susac syndrome. General study results and limits: CD8+ clonal expansion in Susac was maximal in TEMRA cells and in active patients.

Reverse transcription of 0.5 to 1 ug RNA used random hexamers. Via MiXCR, TCRdb re-called the immunoSEQ multiplex PCR reads, giving one row per CDR3 protein. The top ten hold more than 0.5% of the sample, which has tens of thousands of distinct CDR3 sequences, about 96% seen once. Of note for this clonotype: Its target is unknown.

The germline gives CDR1 DFQATT, CDR2 SNEGSKA (reference sequence). Trimming pared 0 bases from V and 8 bases from J, leaving 17 bases between. The CDR3 loop spans 16 amino acids. The receptor's source is a human donor with Susac syndrome. This chain joins TRBV20-1 and TRBJ1-6; possible D gene TRBD1, 6 bases. Material for sequencing was CD8+ T cells from PBMCs. The CDR3 coding sequence is TGCAGTGCTAGAGATGGCAACAGGGCTAGGGATTCACCCCTCCACTTT. This translates into CSARDGNRARDSPLHF.